The T cell receptor (beta chain) under discussion was sequenced for a study of blood T cell repertoires in COVID-19. Study background: Sites across the United States, Italy and Spain contributed samples from acute and convalescent COVID-19.

Original data processing: Researchers report that nucleated cell counts were estimated from reference gene primer amplification. The data were produced by immunoSEQ multiplex PCR, yet TCRdb's version contains in-frame clones alone and is incomplete. The V and J calls and clone size are taken from that table; D and trimming were inferred from the DNA. Among around 100,000 clones listed, about 88% were seen once. The CDR3 covers 15 residues. Unmatched junction bases numbered 6, after V lost 4 bases and J lost 10 bases. CDR1 LGHDT and CDR2 YNNKEL come from the germline V gene (reference sequence). Sequences were obtained from peripheral blood. The clonotype was recovered from a man aged 25-45 years in a cohort sampled during active COVID-19. V is TRBV3-1 (or the pseudogene TRBV3-2) and J is TRBJ1-6, with 11 nucleotides matching TRBD1. The CDR3: CASSLGQGAGSPLHF. The CDR3 DNA reads TGTGCCAGCAGCCTCGGACAGGGGGCAGGGTCACCCCTCCACTTT.